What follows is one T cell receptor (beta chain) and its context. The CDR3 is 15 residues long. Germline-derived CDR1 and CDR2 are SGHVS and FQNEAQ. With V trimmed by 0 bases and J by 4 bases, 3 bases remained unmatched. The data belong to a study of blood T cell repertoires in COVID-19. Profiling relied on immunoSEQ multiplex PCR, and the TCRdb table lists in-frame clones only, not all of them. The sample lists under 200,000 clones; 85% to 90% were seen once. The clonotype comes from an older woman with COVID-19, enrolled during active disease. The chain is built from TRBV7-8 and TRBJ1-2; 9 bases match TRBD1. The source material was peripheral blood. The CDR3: CASSLAGQGSYGYTF. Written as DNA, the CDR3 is TGTGCCAGCAGCTTAGCGGGACAGGGAAGCTATGGCTACACCTTC. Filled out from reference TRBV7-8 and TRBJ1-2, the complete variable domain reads GAGVSQSPRYKVAKRGQDVALRCDPISGHVSLFWYQQALGQGPEFLTYFQNEAQLDKSGLPSDRFFAERPEGSVSTLKIQRTQQEDSAVYLCASSLAGQGSYGYTFGSGTRLTVV.